The 27 T cell receptor beta chains in this list originate from one sample, sequenced in a study of cytomegalovirus exposure and HLA in healthy donors. The PCR employed 60 Vbeta primers together with 13 Jbeta primers. Clones were sequenced by immunoSEQ multiplex PCR, and TCRdb holds only the in-frame ones, with some missing. The table lists 200,000 to 250,000 clones, less than 80% of them singletons. Source material: PBMCs. The receptor set was obtained from a girl aged 2 to 9 in good health and CMV-seronegative.

This clone was seen more than once but under ten times. The chain carries TRBV19 and TRBJ1-5; 7 positions match TRBD1. The CDR3 is made up of 14 amino acids. J was trimmed by 2 bases and V by 5 bases; bases with no gene match: 3. Germline V gene data show CDR1 as LNHDA and CDR2 as SQIVND (reference sequence). The CDR3 DNA reads TGTGCCAGTAGTCCAGGGACAGGCAATCAGCCCCAGCATTTT. This codes for CASSPGTGNQPQHF.

V usage is TRBV4-1 and J usage is TRBJ2-1, with D perhaps TRBD1 (6 bases). Trimming stripped 2 bases from V and 10 bases from J, with 18 bases between. CDR1 and CDR2 from the germline V gene are MGHRA and YSYEKL. The length of the CDR3 is 15 residues. The CDR3 sequence: CASSQYRAQFQEQFF. CDR3 sequence (DNA): TGCGCCAGCAGCCAATACAGGGCACAGTTTCAAGAGCAGTTCTTC.

This clone was detected a few times. The V and J genes are TRBV27 and TRBJ1-1; 7 nucleotides line up with TRBD1. Per the germline V gene, CDR1 is MNHEY and CDR2 is SMNVEV (reference sequence). CDR3 length: 14 amino acids. The V segment lost 6 bases and the J segment 0 bases; nucleotides outside the gene matches: 4. CDR3 DNA: TGTGCCAGCAGGACAGGGTGGGTGAACACTGAAGCTTTCTTT. Translation: CASRTGWVNTEAFF.

The rearrangement joins TRBV9 to TRBJ1-2; D is unclear. Germline CDR1 and CDR2: SGDLS and YYNGEE. V was shortened by 0 bases and J by 2 bases, with 17 bases between the two germline ends. The CDR3 spans 17 residues. CDR3 in DNA: TGTGCCAGCAGCGTAGAACCCACCGCGGAACTAAACTATGGCTACACCTTC. Protein product: CASSVEPTAELNYGYTF.

This sequence joins TRBV6-5 and TRBJ1-1; D is undetermined. This CDR3 comprises 16 residues. In germline, CDR1 is MNHEY, CDR2 SVGAGI. The V end lost 3 bases, the J end lost 2 bases, and 16 bases lay between the germline ends. The CDR3 loop is CASSYHRGGRNTEAFF. The CDR3 bases are TGTGCCAGCAGTTATCACCGAGGCGGGAGAAACACTGAAGCTTTCTTT.

The genes are TRBV29-1 and TRBJ2-5; 7 positions agree with TRBD1. Gene TRBJ2-7 matches the end of the DNA better, so the J call may be wrong. This CDR3 region has 13 residues. CDR1 SQVTM and CDR2 ANQGSEA come from the germline V gene. As DNA, the CDR3 is TGCAGCGTTGTAGGACAGGCCGTCCACGAGCAGTACTTC. Its translation: CSVVGQAVHEQYF.

The chain has TRBV25-1 and TRBJ2-3, with 12 bases that match TRBD2. V was pared by 7 bases and J by 2 bases, with 4 bases of the junction left unmatched. In germline, CDR1 is MGHDK, CDR2 SYGVNS. There are 15 residues in the CDR3. This CDR3 is CASKTSGSPTDTQYF. CDR3 bases: TGTGCCAGCAAGACTAGCGGGAGTCCCACAGATACGCAGTATTTT.

V and J are TRBV19 and TRBJ2-7, with D possibly TRBD2 on 7 matching bases. Trimming cost V 3 bases and J 4 bases, with 13 bases left between them. The CDR3 extends over 14 amino acids. Germline V gene data show CDR1 as LNHDA and CDR2 as SQIVND (reference sequence). The CDR3 nucleotides are TGTGCCAGTAGTATCGGGGGGCTCCAATACGAGCAGTACTTC. It translates to CASSIGGLQYEQYF.

J is TRBJ2-5 and V is TRBV25-1; a possible D gene is TRBD2 (5 bases). The last part of the DNA fits TRBJ2-7 better; the J call may be wrong. CDR1 is MGHDK and CDR2 is SYGVNS in the germline V gene. The CDR3 runs 11 residues. Here the CDR3 reads CAPEGSYEQYF. Here the CDR3 DNA reads TGTGCCCCAGAGGGATCCTACGAGCAGTACTTC.

The CDR3 DNA reads as TGTGCCAGTAGTATGGGGACAGGGAGTAATGAGCAGTTCTTC. Translation gives CASSMGTGSNEQFF. The chain uses TRBV19 and TRBJ2-1, with 9 bases lining up with TRBD1. Per germline, CDR1 LNHDA and CDR2 SQIVND (reference sequence). The length of the CDR3 is 14 residues. The trim removed 3 bases at V and 7 bases at J, leaving 4 bases unmatched.

The chain links TRBV10-1 to TRBJ2-1; a weak D match, TRBD2 (6 bases). V was trimmed by 0 bases and J by 4 bases, leaving 10 bases between them. CDR3 length: 15 residues. The germline gives CDR1 WNHNN, CDR2 SYGVQD (reference sequence). CDR3 amino acids: CASSESEGLYNEQFF. The CDR3 DNA is TGCGCCAGCAGTGAGTCGGAGGGATTATACAATGAGCAGTTCTTC.

The chain uses TRBV5-1 and TRBJ1-2, with D perhaps matching TRBD1 (5 bases). Trimming left V 2 bases short and J 6 bases short, with 11 bases between. The length of the CDR3 is 13 residues. Germline V gene sequence: CDR1 SGHRS, CDR2 YFSETQ. In DNA form, the CDR3 reads TGCGCCAGCAGCTTCTCCGGGGGGGATGGCTACACCTTC. It codes for CASSFSGGDGYTF.

This clone came up a few times. Other DNA sequences from this sample encode an identical CDR3 as well. V gene TRBV4-1 combines with J gene TRBJ1-5, with D unresolved. V lost 2 bases and J lost 3, with 5 bases in between. Germline V lookup: CDR1 MGHRA, CDR2 YSYEKL. This CDR3 comprises 13 residues. CDR3 sequence: CASSQQVNQPQHF. In DNA, the CDR3 is TGCGCCAGCAGCCAACAGGTCAATCAGCCCCAGCATTTT.

V is TRBV19 and J is TRBJ2-1; D possibly corresponds to TRBD2 (5 bases). The CDR3 loop spans 16 amino acids. Trimming cost V 3 bases and J 7 bases, with 19 bases left between them. Per the germline V gene, CDR1 is LNHDA and CDR2 is SQIVND (reference sequence). The chain's CDR3 is CASSIGRGWESNEQFF. The DNA for the CDR3 is TGTGCCAGTAGTATTGGGCGAGGTTGGGAGTCAAATGAGCAGTTCTTC. Full variable domain (remainder filled in from reference TRBV19 and TRBJ2-1): DGGITQSPKYLFRKEGQNVTLSCEQNLNHDAMYWYRQDPGQGLRLIYYSQIVNDFQKGDIAEGYSVSREKKESFPLTVTSAQKNPTAFYLCASSIGRGWESNEQFFGPGTRLTVL.

The gene calls are TRBV19 and TRBJ1-4; 9 nucleotides match TRBD1. Losses at the gene ends were 7 bases for V and 7 bases for J; bases not matched to a gene: 13. From germline, CDR1 is LNHDA and CDR2 SQIVND (reference sequence). The CDR3 extends over 16 amino acids. The CDR3 sequence is CASNTGQGKLGEKLFF. In DNA form, the CDR3 reads TGTGCCAGTAATACCGGACAGGGGAAATTGGGTGAAAAACTGTTTTTT. Using reference TRBV19 and TRBJ1-4 for the parts outside the CDR3, the full variable domain is DGGITQSPKYLFRKEGQNVTLSCEQNLNHDAMYWYRQDPGQGLRLIYYSQIVNDFQKGDIAEGYSVSREKKESFPLTVTSAQKNPTAFYLCASNTGQGKLGEKLFFGSGTQLSVL.

The gene calls are TRBV6-5 and TRBJ2-7, with 10 bases matching TRBD1. This CDR3 is 16 amino acids long. Trimming at V came to 2 bases and at J to 5 bases, leaving 9 bases not matched to a gene. Germline CDR1 MNHEY, CDR2 SVGAGI. This chain's CDR3 is CASSYAPGQGFNEQYF. The DNA for the CDR3 is TGTGCCAGCAGTTACGCACCGGGACAGGGGTTCAACGAGCAGTACTTC.

There are a few counts of this clone. The rearrangement uses TRBV7-9 and TRBJ2-7, with 8 bases lining up with TRBD1. V lost 4 bases and J lost 9; bases outside the gene matches: 11. The CDR3 totals 14 residues. Germline V CDR1 and CDR2: SEHNR, FQNEAQ (reference sequence). Here the CDR3 DNA reads TGTGCCAGCAGCTCAGGGACAGGAGATGTAGGGCAGTACTTC. Translated: CASSSGTGDVGQYF.

This clone has a single count. The chain links TRBV6-6 to TRBJ2-3; D remains ambiguous. This CDR3 spans 13 amino acids. The ends were cut back, 0 bases at V and 5 bases at J, with 6 bases in the middle. Per germline, CDR1 MNHNY and CDR2 SVGAGI (reference sequence). CDR3 sequence reads: CASSYSSEDTQYF. As DNA, the CDR3 is TGTGCCAGCAGTTACTCGAGCGAAGATACGCAGTATTTT.

This chain connects TRBV6-5 to TRBJ1-2; 8 nucleotides line up with TRBD1. Germline trimming cut 2 bases from V and 7 bases from J; bases unmatched to any gene: 6. The CDR3 has 14 residues. The V gene's germline CDR1 is MNHEY and CDR2 SVGAGI. CDR3 protein: CASSYTRTGTGYTF. The CDR3 DNA is TGTGCCAGCAGTTACACCAGGACAGGGACTGGCTACACCTTC.

This clone has more than one count but fewer than ten. In DNA form, the CDR3 reads TGTGCCAGCAGGCCGGGACTAGATATCAATGAGCAGTTCTTC. As protein: CASRPGLDINEQFF. The gene calls are TRBV6-6 and TRBJ2-1; 8 nucleotides agree with TRBD2. From germline, CDR1 is MNHNY and CDR2 SVGAGI (reference sequence). J lost 6 bases, V lost 6 bases, and 7 bases had no gene match. The CDR3 covers 14 residues.

The rearrangement uses TRBV7-2 and TRBJ1-1; D gene uncertain. This CDR3 contains 13 residues. V dropped 5 bases and J dropped 6 bases, with 13 bases sitting between them. CDR1 SGHTA and CDR2 FQGNSA come from the germline V gene. The CDR3 loop is CASSLTTRSEAFF. The CDR3 DNA sequence: TGTGCCAGCAGCCTTACAACACGATCTGAAGCTTTCTTT.

The sample holds a few counts of this clone. The chain couples TRBV5-1 to TRBJ1-5; D is ambiguous. Germline V gives CDR1 SGHRS, CDR2 YFSETQ. V was cut by 1 base and J by 6 bases, with 14 bases left in between. The CDR3 is 15 amino acids. The CDR3 reads CASSLFPGPGQPQHF. CDR3 in DNA: TGCGCCAGCAGCTTGTTTCCGGGTCCGGGTCAGCCCCAGCATTTT.

This chain links TRBV7-9 with TRBJ1-3, with D tentatively TRBD1 (5 bases). Germline loops: CDR1 SEHNR, CDR2 FQNEAQ (reference sequence). Deletions cut 5 bases from V and 0 bases from J, with 17 bases between. The CDR3 has 17 amino acids. CDR3 in amino acids: CASSALSPTGSGNTIYF. Written as DNA, the CDR3 is TGTGCCAGCAGCGCACTAAGCCCCACAGGCTCTGGAAACACCATATATTTT.

The chain has TRBV5-4 and TRBJ2-5; the D gene is possibly TRBD2 (5 bases). The CDR3 extends over 14 amino acids. Trimming took 1 base from V and 5 from J, leaving 12 bases between them. Germline-derived CDR1 and CDR2 are SGHNT and YYREEE (reference sequence). CDR3 in DNA: TGTGCCAGCAGCTTGAAGCCCTCGGGGGAGACCCAGTACTTC. Amino acids: CASSLKPSGETQYF.

CDR3 nucleotides: TGCGCCAGCAGCTTAACTAGCGGGAGCAGAGAGCAGTACTTC. This translates into CASSLTSGSREQYF. The chain couples TRBV5-1 to TRBJ2-7; 11 bases agree with TRBD2. The CDR3 is 14 amino acids. V gave up 2 bases and J gave up 7 bases; unmatched junction bases: 5. The V gene's germline CDR1 is SGHRS and CDR2 YFSETQ. The full variable domain, with the rest looked up from reference TRBV5-1 and TRBJ2-7, is KAGVTQTPRYLIKTRGQQVTLSCSPISGHRSVSWYQQTPGQGLQFLFEYFSETQRNKGNFPGRFSGRQFSNSRSEMNVSTLELGDSALYLCASSLTSGSREQYFGPGTRLTVT.

The chain joins TRBV5-1 to TRBJ2-3; tentative D call: TRBD2 (5 bases). The CDR3 totals 15 residues. V was shortened by 0 bases and J by 4 bases, with 12 bases between the two germline ends. Germline CDR1 and CDR2: SGHRS and YFSETQ. CDR3 in amino acids: CASSLEGVRSDTQYF. The CDR3 DNA is TGCGCCAGCAGCTTGGAGGGAGTACGGTCAGATACGCAGTATTTT.

The chain uses TRBV5-4 and TRBJ1-4, with D tentatively TRBD1 (6 bases). V gave up 4 bases and J gave up 7 bases, with 14 bases separating them. The CDR3 is 14 amino acids. Germline CDR1 SGHNT, CDR2 YYREEE (reference sequence). The CDR3 DNA sequence: TGTGCCAGCAGCCGCAGGGGCCTCGGTGAAAAACTGTTTTTT. This encodes CASSRRGLGEKLFF.